What follows is one T cell receptor beta chain and its context. The CDR3 is 15 amino acids. With V trimmed by 3 bases and J by 2 bases, 3 bases remained unmatched. Germline-derived CDR1 and CDR2 are LNHNV and YYDKDF (reference sequence). This sample stems from a study of T cells and Merkel cell carcinoma outcomes. Repertoires were generated with immunoSEQ multiplex PCR, while TCRdb's copy carries only in-frame clones and drops some. The sample has roughly 7,000 clones; less than 95% are singletons. V is TRBV15 and J is TRBJ1-3, with 8 bases lining up with TRBD1. Input material: tumor tissue from Merkel cell carcinoma. This sequence originates from a human donor with Merkel cell carcinoma. This CDR3 reads CATSRDRAPGNTIYF. The CDR3, as DNA: TGTGCCACCAGCAGGGACAGGGCCCCTGGAAACACCATATATTTT.